These 27 T cell receptor beta chains were all obtained from the same sample, sequenced in a study of CD8 T cells in Susac syndrome. Reverse transcription of roughly 0.5 to 1 ug RNA was performed with random hexamers. TCRdb re-called the immunoSEQ multiplex PCR reads with MiXCR, one entry per CDR3 protein. The repertoire holds about 200,000 distinct CDR3 sequences, with around 96% as singletons. The sample consisted of CD4+ T cells from PBMCs. All receptors derive from a human donor with multiple sclerosis.

V gene TRBV3-1 combines with J gene TRBJ1-2; D remains unclear. Trimming removed 4 bases from V and 0 bases from J, with 12 bases in between. The germline gives CDR1 LGHDT, CDR2 YNNKEL (reference sequence). There are 15 residues in the CDR3. The CDR3 region has the DNA TGTGCCAGCAGCCTCGGGCGGGTAGCTAACTATGGCTACACCTTC. This sequence encodes CASSLGRVANYGYTF.

The chain joins TRBV19 to TRBJ1-5; D is undetermined. V was pared by 4 bases and J by 5 bases, with 12 bases between. Germline CDR1 and CDR2: LNHDA and SQIVND (reference sequence). The CDR3 contains 14 residues. This CDR3 is CASSREGTHQPQHF. The DNA of the CDR3 is TGTGCCAGTAGTAGGGAGGGCACCCATCAGCCCCAGCATTTT. Drawing the rest from reference TRBV19 and TRBJ1-5, the complete variable domain is DGGITQSPKYLFRKEGQNVTLSCEQNLNHDAMYWYRQDPGQGLRLIYYSQIVNDFQKGDIAEGYSVSREKKESFPLTVTSAQKNPTAFYLCASSREGTHQPQHFGDGTRLSIL.

The rearrangement joins TRBV20-1 to TRBJ2-7, with TRBD2 identical over 10 bases. Germline assignment: CDR1 DFQATT and CDR2 SNEGSKA (reference sequence). The CDR3 sequence is 14 residues long. V lost 6 bases and J lost 4; bases outside the gene matches: 9. CDR3 amino acids: CSALPGLAVYEQYF. The CDR3 bases are TGCAGTGCCCTACCAGGACTAGCGGTTTACGAGCAGTACTTC.

This clonotype has a single count. The rearrangement links TRBV30 to TRBJ2-2, with TRBD1 matching over 10 bases. This CDR3 region has 13 residues. The V gene's germline CDR1 is GTSNPN and CDR2 SVGIG (reference sequence). With V trimmed by 4 bases and J by 6 bases, 2 bases remained unmatched. The chain's CDR3 is CAWKGQGAGELFF. CDR3 nucleotides: TGTGCCTGGAAAGGACAGGGGGCCGGGGAGCTGTTTTTT.

The chain combines TRBV24-1 with TRBJ2-1; D is unclear. CDR1 is KGHDR and CDR2 is SFDVKD in the germline V gene. CDR3 size: 15 residues. V lost 5 bases and J 0 bases, leaving 10 bases between the germline ends. The CDR3 spells CATSGSPSSYNEQFF. In DNA, the CDR3 is TGTGCCACCAGTGGGTCACCCTCCTCCTACAATGAGCAGTTCTTC.

This chain uses TRBV3-1 with TRBJ2-6, with TRBD1 as a possible D gene (6 bases). The CDR3 extends over 15 amino acids. Germline loops: CDR1 LGHDT, CDR2 YNNKEL (reference sequence). V dropped 3 bases and J dropped 4 bases, with 10 bases sitting between them. The CDR3 loop is CASSHYRDGANVLTF. The CDR3 coding sequence is TGTGCCAGCAGCCACTACAGGGACGGGGCCAACGTCCTGACTTTC.

V gene TRBV29-1 combines with J gene TRBJ2-5; D is uncertain. CDR3 size: 11 residues. V was shortened by 7 bases and J by 5 bases, with 11 bases between the two germline ends. The V gene's germline CDR1 is SQVTM and CDR2 ANQGSEA. CDR3 in DNA: TGCAGCGCCAGTGCCGGGGAGACCCAGTACTTC. The encoded protein is CSASAGETQYF.

This clonotype appeared a single time. The rearrangement uses TRBV7-9 and TRBJ1-2; a possible D gene is TRBD1 (5 bases). Germline V CDR1 and CDR2: SEHNR, FQNEAQ (reference sequence). The CDR3 has 14 residues. With 6 bases removed from V and 6 bases from J, the gap between germline ends came to 17 bases. The chain's CDR3 is CASRLNGTVNGYTF. Written as DNA, the CDR3 is TGTGCCAGCAGACTAAATGGGACGGTGAATGGCTACACCTTC.

This chain joins TRBV29-1 and TRBJ2-3, with D tentatively TRBD2 (6 bases). Trimming pared 4 bases from V and 0 bases from J, leaving 23 bases between. CDR3 length: 18 residues. The germline V gene has CDR1 SQVTM and CDR2 ANQGSEA. This CDR3 is CSVGPLWRLASSTDTQYF. Here the CDR3 DNA reads TGCAGCGTTGGCCCGTTATGGCGTCTAGCGTCTAGCACAGATACGCAGTATTTT.

The chain combines TRBV12-3 or TRBV12-4 with TRBJ2-3; D ambiguous. V shed 3 bases and J shed 2 bases, with 12 bases lying between them. The CDR3 is 15 amino acids. The CDR3 protein is CASSFGVALTDTQYF. The CDR3 nucleotides are TGTGCCAGCAGTTTTGGAGTAGCCCTCACAGATACGCAGTATTTT.

V gene TRBV5-1 combines with J gene TRBJ1-1; no clear D gene. CDR1 is SGHRS, CDR2 YFSETQ, per germline. The CDR3 is 13 residues long. V lost 3 bases and J lost 7, with 13 bases in between. DNA for the CDR3: TGCGCCAGCAGCTGGGGTCCCTTCGGTGAAGCTTTCTTT. Amino acids: CASSWGPFGEAFF.

CDR3 sequence reads: CASRGTPSYEQYF. The CDR3 DNA follows: TGTGCCAGCAGAGGCACACCATCCTACGAGCAGTACTTC. The genes are TRBV6-6 and TRBJ2-7; D gene ambiguous. With 6 bases removed from V and 1 base from J, the gap between germline ends came to 10 bases. The germline CDR1 and CDR2 sequences are MNHNY and SVGAGI (reference sequence). CDR3 length equals 13 residues.

The CDR3 sequence is CATQRGAGETQYF. The CDR3 DNA is TGTGCCACCCAGCGGGGGGCCGGGGAGACCCAGTACTTC. The chain joins TRBV24-1 to TRBJ2-5; 9 bases are a match to TRBD2. V shed 9 bases and J 5 bases; nucleotides not matched to a gene: 6. Germline assignment: CDR1 KGHDR and CDR2 SFDVKD. CDR3 length: 13 residues.

V gene TRBV7-3 combines with J gene TRBJ2-1, with TRBD2 matching over 15 bases. Trimming at V came to 6 bases and at J to 6 bases, leaving 18 bases not matched to a gene. This CDR3 has 20 residues. The germline CDR1 and CDR2 sequences are SGHTA and FQGTGA. DNA of the CDR3: TGTGCCAGCAGTCCACAGGGGGGACTAGCGGGAGGCTGGATGGGCAATGAGCAGTTCTTC. Its translation: CASSPQGGLAGGWMGNEQFF.

This chain connects TRBV3-1 to TRBJ2-3; a weak D match, TRBD2 (6 bases). CDR3 length: 15 amino acids. V was shortened by 4 bases and J by 6 bases, with 17 bases between the two germline ends. Germline V gene sequence: CDR1 LGHDT, CDR2 YNNKEL (reference sequence). CDR3 protein: CASSPGGGAGDTQYF. In DNA form, the CDR3 reads TGTGCCAGCAGCCCCGGCGGCGGGGCAGGGGATACGCAGTATTTT.

This chain links TRBV4-1 with TRBJ1-2; D unclear. Per germline, CDR1 MGHRA and CDR2 YSYEKL. Trimming took off 0 bases at V and 13 bases at J, with 18 bases between the two ends. This CDR3 spans 14 amino acids. The CDR3 nucleotides are TGCGCCAGCAGCCAAGATTGGCAGGTAGCATTCCGCACCTTC. As protein: CASSQDWQVAFRTF.

This sequence joins TRBV9 and TRBJ2-1; TRBD2 matches 8 bases. The J segment lost 9 bases and the V segment lost 3 bases, leaving 8 bases of the junction unmatched. Germline CDR1 and CDR2: SGDLS and YYNGEE. This CDR3 region has 14 residues. DNA of the CDR3: TGTGCCAGCAGCGACCGGGGGGGCCCGGGTGAGCAGTTCTTC. Protein sequence: CASSDRGGPGEQFF.

V gene TRBV2 combines with J gene TRBJ2-1; weak D call: TRBD2 (5 bases). The length of the CDR3 is 13 residues. CDR1 and CDR2 (germline): SNHLY, FYNNEI. The germline V and J ends were trimmed by 7 bases and 9 bases, with 16 bases remaining between them. The CDR3 DNA follows: TGTGCCAGCACGGAACAGTCGGGGTCTGAGCAGTTCTTC. It encodes CASTEQSGSEQFF.

The genes are TRBV9 and TRBJ2-7; D ambiguous. Germline-derived CDR1 and CDR2 are SGDLS and YYNGEE. CDR3 size: 14 residues. Trimming pared 4 bases from V and 3 bases from J, leaving 14 bases between. The chain's CDR3 is CASSPLGKFYEQYF. Here the CDR3 DNA reads TGTGCCAGCAGCCCGCTAGGGAAGTTCTACGAGCAGTACTTC.

The chain employs TRBV16 and TRBJ2-7, with TRBD2 matching over 8 bases. The ends lost 5 bases at V and 4 bases at J; junction bases unmatched: 7. Germline assignment: CDR1 KGHSY and CDR2 FQNENV. This CDR3 has 14 residues. This CDR3 reads CASSVGTRPYEQYF. For the CDR3, the DNA is TGTGCCAGCAGCGTCGGGACTAGGCCGTACGAGCAGTACTTC.

The chain links TRBV2 to TRBJ2-1, with a possible D match to TRBD1 (7 bases). V was trimmed by 7 bases and J by 10 bases, leaving 20 bases between them. Per germline, CDR1 SNHLY and CDR2 FYNNEI. The CDR3 length is 14 residues. The CDR3 loop reads CASKNGRGGWEQFF. CDR3 DNA: TGTGCCAGCAAAAACGGGAGAGGGGGCTGGGAGCAGTTCTTC. Full variable domain (remainder filled in from reference TRBV2 and TRBJ2-1): EPEVTQTPSHQVTQMGQEVILRCVPISNHLYFYWYRQILGQKVEFLVSFYNNEISEKSEIFDDQFSVERPDGSNFTLKIRSTKLEDSAMYFCASKNGRGGWEQFFGPGTRLTVL.

The chain links TRBV29-1 to TRBJ2-7, with a possible D match to TRBD1 (6 bases). The V end lost 6 bases, the J end lost 2 bases, and 14 bases lay between the germline ends. CDR1 and CDR2 (germline): SQVTM, ANQGSEA. There are 13 residues in the CDR3. DNA for the CDR3: TGCAGCGTCACCCAGGGGCCTACCTACGAGCAGTACTTC. Protein sequence: CSVTQGPTYEQYF.

This chain links TRBV24-1 with TRBJ2-1, with a weak D call TRBD2 (6 bases). CDR3 length equals 13 residues. Deletions cut 4 bases from V and 12 bases from J, with 15 bases between. The V gene's germline CDR1 is KGHDR and CDR2 SFDVKD. CDR3 protein: CATSDPTSIRQFF. The CDR3 nucleotides read TGTGCCACCAGTGACCCGACTAGTATTCGGCAGTTCTTC.

J is TRBJ1-2 and V is TRBV9; TRBD1 might be the D (6 bases). V was trimmed by 4 bases and J by 3 bases, leaving 10 bases between them. Germline CDR1 reads SGDLS; CDR2 reads YYNGEE. The CDR3 has 13 amino acids. CDR3 sequence reads: CASSPDSHYGYTF. The CDR3 DNA follows: TGTGCCAGCAGCCCGGACAGTCACTATGGCTACACCTTC.

The chain carries TRBV3-1 and TRBJ2-1; the match to TRBD2 covers 10 bases. CDR1 LGHDT and CDR2 YNNKEL come from the germline V gene (reference sequence). The CDR3 consists of 17 residues. V was pared by 0 bases and J by 6 bases, with 8 bases of the junction left unmatched. The CDR3 sequence is CASSQEGLARPSNEQFF. The CDR3 bases are TGTGCCAGCAGCCAAGAGGGACTAGCGAGGCCCTCCAATGAGCAGTTCTTC.

The V call is TRBV19, the J call TRBJ2-1; tentative D call: TRBD2 (5 bases). This CDR3 has 13 residues. V was pared by 6 bases and J by 10 bases, with 16 bases between. Germline V lookup: CDR1 LNHDA, CDR2 SQIVND (reference sequence). CDR3 in DNA: TGTGCCAGTAGACCCGAGGGCCGTTTCGAGCAGTTCTTC. Amino acid sequence: CASRPEGRFEQFF.

The CDR3 loop reads CSVANREGYGYTF. CDR3 DNA: TGCAGCGTTGCAAACAGGGAAGGCTATGGCTACACCTTC. The V and J genes are TRBV29-1 and TRBJ1-2; a possible D gene is TRBD1 (6 bases). There are 13 residues in the CDR3. Trimming took 4 bases from V and 4 from J, leaving 13 bases between them. Germline-derived CDR1 and CDR2 are SQVTM and ANQGSEA.